These 7 T cell receptor beta chains share one sample of origin, sequenced in a study of T-cell memory formation after mild COVID-19. TCRdb reprocessed the 5' RACE reads with MiXCR, giving one entry per CDR3 protein. Altogether some 120,000 distinct CDR3 sequences are present, approximately 6.3% being singletons, with the ten largest covering roughly 2%. The sequenced sample was PBMCs or a T cell subset sorted from them (not recorded which). The receptors stem from an adult woman who had mild COVID-19 (a few samples of this study predate the infection). Cell type and time point are not known.

In this sample, this clonotype turned up many times. V and J are TRBV21-1 and TRBJ2-1; the DNA was not used to check the table's D call, TRBD1. TRBV21-1 is a pseudogene segment. This CDR3 has 15 amino acids. CDR3 residues: CASNRGAGVYNEQFF. CDR3 in DNA: TGTGCCAGCAACCGGGGAGCGGGAGTCTACAATGAGCAGTTCTTC.

The chain uses TRBV7-3 and TRBJ1-2; perhaps TRBD1 as D (5 bases). Germline-derived CDR1 and CDR2 are SGHTA and FQGTGA. The CDR3 has 14 amino acids. The V gene lost 8 bases and the J gene lost 9 bases, with 22 bases spanning the gap. The CDR3 here is CASGPGGSSQSYTF. For the CDR3, the DNA is TGTGCCAGCGGACCGGGGGGGTCGTCCCAGAGCTACACCTTC.

V is TRBV12-3 or TRBV12-4 and J is TRBJ1-1, with 8 nucleotides matching TRBD1. The V segment lost 6 bases and the J segment 5 bases; nucleotides outside the gene matches: 11. The CDR3 runs to 15 residues. CDR3 nucleotide sequence: TGTGCCAGCAGGGATGAGGGCAGGGGGCGGACTGAAGCTTTCTTT. It yields the protein CASRDEGRGRTEAFF.

The chain links TRBV7-3 to TRBJ2-7; D uncertain. V dropped 5 bases and J dropped 2 bases, with 16 bases sitting between them. Germline V CDR1 and CDR2: SGHTA, FQGTGA. There are 15 residues in the CDR3. The CDR3 nucleotides are TGTGCCAGCAGCATCGGTTCCAGAGCCGCCTACGAGCAGTACTTC. As protein: CASSIGSRAAYEQYF. Looking up the rest from reference TRBV7-3 and TRBJ2-7 gives the full variable domain: GAGVSQTPSNKVTEKGKYVELRCDPISGHTALYWYRQSLGQGPEFLIYFQGTGAADDSGLPNDRFFAVRPEGSVSTLKIQRTERGDSAVYLCASSIGSRAAYEQYFGPGTRLTVT.

The chain combines TRBV20-1 with TRBJ2-1; maybe TRBD2 (6 bases). CDR1 and CDR2 (germline): DFQATT, SNEGSKA (reference sequence). V dropped 0 bases and J dropped 7 bases, with 16 bases sitting between them. This CDR3 comprises 15 residues. The CDR3 loop reads CSARDLKAGRNEQFF. The CDR3 region has the DNA TGCAGTGCTAGAGATCTTAAGGCGGGAAGAAATGAGCAGTTCTTC.

This clonotype was counted at least ten times. The V call is TRBV7-9, the J call TRBJ1-2; TRBD1 agrees at 12 bases. V was clipped by 11 bases and J by 8 bases; unmatched bases: 9. This CDR3 region has 13 residues. Germline CDR1 SEHNR, CDR2 FQNEAQ (reference sequence). The CDR3 coding sequence is TGTGCCGGGCACCGGGACAGGGGGCAAGGCTACACCTTC. It is translated as CAGHRDRGQGYTF.

V and J are TRBV7-2 and TRBJ1-4, with 7 positions matching TRBD1. Unmatched junction bases numbered 9, after V lost 0 bases and J lost 8 bases. This CDR3 region has 16 residues. Germline V gene sequence: CDR1 SGHTA, CDR2 FQGNSA. CDR3 loop: CASSLAPAGGAEKLFF. The DNA for the CDR3 is TGTGCCAGCAGCTTAGCGCCGGCAGGGGGGGCGGAAAAACTGTTTTTT.